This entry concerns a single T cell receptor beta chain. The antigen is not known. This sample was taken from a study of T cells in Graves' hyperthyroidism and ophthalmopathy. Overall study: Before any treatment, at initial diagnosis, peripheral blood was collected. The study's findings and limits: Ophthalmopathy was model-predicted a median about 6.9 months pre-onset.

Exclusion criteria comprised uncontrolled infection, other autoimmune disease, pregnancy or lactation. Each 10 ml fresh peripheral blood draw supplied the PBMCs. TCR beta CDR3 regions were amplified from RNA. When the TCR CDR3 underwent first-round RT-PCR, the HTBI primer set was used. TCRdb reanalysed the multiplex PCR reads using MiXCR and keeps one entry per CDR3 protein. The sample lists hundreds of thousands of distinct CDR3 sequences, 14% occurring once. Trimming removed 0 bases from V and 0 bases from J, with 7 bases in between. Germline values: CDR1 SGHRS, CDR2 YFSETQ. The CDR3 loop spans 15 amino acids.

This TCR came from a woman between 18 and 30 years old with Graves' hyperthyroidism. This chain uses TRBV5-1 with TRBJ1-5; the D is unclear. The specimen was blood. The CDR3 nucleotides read TGCGCCAGCAGCTTGGATGGCAATAGCAATCAGCCCCAGCATTTT. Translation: CASSLDGNSNQPQHF. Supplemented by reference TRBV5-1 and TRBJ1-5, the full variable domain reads KAGVTQTPRYLIKTRGQQVTLSCSPISGHRSVSWYQQTPGQGLQFLFEYFSETQRNKGNFPGRFSGRQFSNSRSEMNVSTLELGDSALYLCASSLDGNSNQPQHFGDGTRLSIL.